Listed below are T cell receptor beta chains from one sample, sequenced in a study of T cell responses to AZD1222 COVID-19 vaccine. Data came from immunoSEQ multiplex PCR; TCRdb stores just in-frame clones and leaves some out. The sample holds 120,000 or so clones, about 89% seen once. The sample consisted of peripheral blood, taken on day 0 of AZD1222 vaccination. The receptors here all came from an adult in good health. Each CDR3 is given with its conserved first and last residue. The D gene is left open where the match is weak. Expanded clones are given a class, and other clones once, few, many or no size at all.

clone_size	d_call	v_call	j_call	cdr3_nt	cdr3_aa
once	TRBD1	TRBV5-8	TRBJ1-5	TGTGCCAGCAGCTTGGTTAAGGGACAGGGGAATCAGCCCCAGCATTTT	CASSLVKGQGNQPQHF
.	.	TRBV11-1	TRBJ1-2	TGTGCCAGCAGCCCCGCGGGGGCGATTGGCTACACCTTC	CASSPAGAIGYTF
few	TRBD1	TRBV28	TRBJ1-2	TGTGCCAGCAGTTTAAAGGGGGCGCCTAACTATGGCTACACCTTC	CASSLKGAPNYGYTF
.	.	TRBV5-1	TRBJ1-6	TGCGCCAGCAGCTCGGACAGCTATAATTCACCCCTCCACTTT	CASSSDSYNSPLHF
.	.	TRBV6-1	TRBJ2-1	TGTGCCAGCAGTGAAGTTACAGACTCCTACAATGAGCAGTTCTTC	CASSEVTDSYNEQFF
.	.	TRBV7-9	TRBJ1-1	TGTGCCAGCAGCTCTGGGGTGGGGGACACTGAAGCTTTCTTT	CASSSGVGDTEAFF
.	.	TRBV19	TRBJ2-5	TGTGCCAGTAGTAACACGGGACTTCCCGAGACCCAGTACTTC	CASSNTGLPETQYF
.	.	TRBV7-8	TRBJ1-1	TGTGCCAGCAGCTTAAGGGGCACTGAAGCTTTCTTT	CASSLRGTEAFF
.	.	TRBV13	TRBJ2-3	TGTGCCAGCAGCTCTTACTCCTCTAGCACAGATACGCAGTATTTT	CASSSYSSSTDTQYF
.	.	TRBV10-2	TRBJ1-6	TGCGCCAGCAGTGAGCCGGGACTAAATTCACCCCTCCACTTT	CASSEPGLNSPLHF
.	.	TRBV7-9	TRBJ1-1	TGTGCCAGCAGCCTACAGGCCATGAACACTGAAGCTTTCTTT	CASSLQAMNTEAFF
.	TRBD1	TRBV6-5	TRBJ1-6	TGTGCCAGCAGTTACGCCGGGACAGGGGATTCACCCCTCCACTTT	CASSYAGTGDSPLHF
.	TRBD1	TRBV7-3	TRBJ1-2	TGTGCCAGCAGTCAACAGGGACAGGGGATTTCCAACTATGGCTACACCTTC	CASSQQGQGISNYGYTF
.	TRBD2	TRBV2	TRBJ2-1	TGTGCCAGCAGCCCGTTCCTACTAGCGCCTAGCTCCTACAATGAGCAGTTCTTC	CASSPFLLAPSSYNEQFF
.	TRBD1	TRBV2	TRBJ1-3	TGTGCCAGCAGTGGGACAGGGGAAAGCACCATATATTTT	CASSGTGESTIYF
.	TRBD2	TRBV4-2	TRBJ2-7	TGTGCCAGCAGCCACGAACGGACTAGCGGGGCGATGAACTTC	CASSHERTSGAMNF
.	.	TRBV7-8	TRBJ2-1	TGTGCCAGCAGCGCACAGGGGGTGCGGGGGAGCTCCTACAATGAGCAGTTCTTC	CASSAQGVRGSSYNEQFF
.	.	TRBV5-4	TRBJ2-7	TGTGCCAGCAGTTCCTCCGGGGGTCGCTCCTACGAGCAGTACTTC	CASSSSGGRSYEQYF
.	TRBD1	TRBV2	TRBJ1-2	TGTGCCAGCAGGGCGACAGGGGATGGTGGCTACACCTTC	CASRATGDGGYTF
.	TRBD1	TRBV5-6	TRBJ1-1	TGTGCCAGCAGTCCACTCGGGACAGCCTCCATGGAGACTGAAGCTTTCTTT	CASSPLGTASMETEAFF
.	.	TRBV7-2	TRBJ2-5	TGTGCCAGCAGCTTACAGGGAATGTACCAAGAGACCCAGTACTTC	CASSLQGMYQETQYF
few	.	TRBV6-5	TRBJ1-1	TGTGCCAGCAGTCGAAAGAACACTGAAGCTTTCTTT	CASSRKNTEAFF
.	.	TRBV19	TRBJ1-4	TGTGCCAGTAGTGCTAGACAAGGTGGTCGAGAAAAACTGTTTTTT	CASSARQGGREKLFF
.	TRBD2	TRBV13	TRBJ2-7	TGTGCCAGCAGCGGGGAGGGTGCCTACGAGCAGTACTTC	CASSGEGAYEQYF
.	.	TRBV5-1	TRBJ2-2	TGCGCCAGCAGCCTCGGGACCAGCACCGGGGAGCTGTTTTTT	CASSLGTSTGELFF
few	.	TRBV3-1/TRBV3-2	TRBJ1-2	TGTGCCAGCAGCCAAGTCGACGGGAGTGGCTACACCTTC	CASSQVDGSGYTF
.	TRBD1	TRBV20-1	TRBJ2-2	TGCAGTGCTAGTAAGGGGGCTGGCACCGGGGAGCTGTTTTTT	CSASKGAGTGELFF
few	.	TRBV19	TRBJ2-7	TGTGCCAGTAGTTACGCTTACGAGCAGTACTTC	CASSYAYEQYF
.	.	TRBV6-5	TRBJ1-1	TGTGCCAGCAGCCTCCGACAGGAGAACACTGAAGCTTTCTTT	CASSLRQENTEAFF
few	.	TRBV7-2	TRBJ2-2	TGTGCCAGCAGCTTAGATGGCGTGGTGCGGGAGCTGTTTTTT	CASSLDGVVRELFF
.	TRBD2	TRBV9	TRBJ2-1	TGTGCCAGCAGCGTAGCTCCTAGCGGCTCCTACAATGAGCAGTTCTTC	CASSVAPSGSYNEQFF
.	.	TRBV2	TRBJ2-7	TGTGCCAGCAGGATGGACAGTCCCTACGAGCAGTACTTC	CASRMDSPYEQYF
.	TRBD2	TRBV28	TRBJ2-1	TGTGCCAGCAGTTTTGGGACTAGCGGGTACAATGAGCAGTTCTTC	CASSFGTSGYNEQFF
.	.	TRBV10-2	TRBJ1-1	TGCGCCAGCAGTGAACAGGGTGTGAACACTGAAGCTTTCTTT	CASSEQGVNTEAFF
.	.	TRBV18	TRBJ2-6	TGTGCCAGCTCACAGCCCAGGGGGGGCTCTGGGGCCAACGTCCTGACTTTC	CASSQPRGGSGANVLTF
.	TRBD2	TRBV4-2	TRBJ2-3	TGTGCCAGCAGCCAAGATTTGTTAGGGCTAGCGGGATCGAGGACGCAGTATTTT	CASSQDLLGLAGSRTQYF
.	TRBD1	TRBV5-6	TRBJ1-6	TGTGCCAGCAGCTTGGTCCAGGGGGCGTCCTATAATTCACCCCTCCACTTT	CASSLVQGASYNSPLHF
.	TRBD2	TRBV30	TRBJ2-3	TGTGGTAGCGGGGTTGGCACAGATACGCAGTATTTT	CGSGVGTDTQYF
.	.	TRBV5-8	TRBJ2-3	TGTGCCAGCAGCTCCCCGGCAGGGGGCACAGATACGCAGTATTTT	CASSSPAGGTDTQYF
.	.	TRBV7-3	TRBJ2-1	TGTGCCAGCAGCTTAACACGGGAATCCTACAATGAGCAGTTCTTC	CASSLTRESYNEQFF
.	TRBD1	TRBV3-1/TRBV3-2	TRBJ2-3	TGTGCCAGCAGCCCTCGGACAGGGAGGGATACGCAGTATTTT	CASSPRTGRDTQYF
.	TRBD2	TRBV6-1	TRBJ2-7	TGTGCCAGCAGTGCCGGGACTAGCGGGGTAAAGGTCTACGAGCAGTACTTC	CASSAGTSGVKVYEQYF
.	.	TRBV5-1	TRBJ1-1	TGCGCCAGCAGCTCTAACGCAGGGTCCGATTCAGCTTTCTTT	CASSSNAGSDSAFF
.	.	TRBV7-8	TRBJ1-1	TGTGCCAGCAGCTTAGGGGGCGGGGCTGAGGCTTTCTTT	CASSLGGGAEAFF
.	.	TRBV12-5	TRBJ1-1	TGTGCTAGTGGTTTGGTAGCTAACCCGAACACTGAAGCTTTCTTT	CASGLVANPNTEAFF
.	.	TRBV28	TRBJ1-1	TGTGCCATCACTGACCCGGGGGGAGTGAACACTGAAGCTTTCTTT	CAITDPGGVNTEAFF
.	TRBD1	TRBV5-1	TRBJ1-6	TGCGCCAGCAGCTTGGACGGACAGGGGACAACACCCCTCCACTTT	CASSLDGQGTTPLHF
.	.	TRBV5-4	TRBJ1-2	TGTGCCAGCAGCCCAATATTCCGGGGGGGGAACTATGGCTACACCTTC	CASSPIFRGGNYGYTF
.	TRBD1	TRBV7-8	TRBJ2-7	TGTGCCAGCAGCTTAGCGAGACAGGGGGCCTACGAGCAGTACTTC	CASSLARQGAYEQYF
.	.	TRBV7-2	TRBJ2-2	TGTGCCAGCAGCCCGGGACGGGTCACCGGGGAGCTGTTTTTT	CASSPGRVTGELFF
.	.	TRBV5-6	TRBJ1-2	TGTGCCAGCAGCTTTGGAGGGTTTGGTGAGGGCTATGGCTACACCTTC	CASSFGGFGEGYGYTF
few	.	TRBV10-1	TRBJ2-7	TGCGCCAGCAGTGAGCGTCCACAGGGTAACGAGCAGTACTTC	CASSERPQGNEQYF